This T cell receptor beta chain was sequenced in a study of T cell responses to AZD1222 COVID-19 vaccine. Whole-study results and caveats: Spike-specific TCR repertoires showed rising breadth and depth after two AZD1222 doses. There were vaccine-associated CD4 TCRs across spike, dominant at 160-218 and 743-854. Repertoires were obtained only post-peak T cell response. Most donors were white British and more were female, and clonal diversity was possibly underestimated.

Concerning this clone itself: Its specificity is unknown.

Generated by immunoSEQ multiplex PCR, the TCRdb table keeps only in-frame clones and is missing some. The data contain tens of thousands of clones, about 86% of them seen just once; the ten biggest clones take up 6.9%. CDR1 is SGHRS and CDR2 is YFSETQ in the germline V gene. V trimming: 0 bases; J trimming: 0 bases; junction bases outside the gene matches: 2. The CDR3 is 16 amino acids. Sequences were derived from peripheral blood, sampled 28 days after the second AZD1222 dose. This TCR was sampled from an adult who received the AZD1222 COVID-19 vaccine. The V and J genes are TRBV5-1 and TRBJ2-3; 9 bases are a match to TRBD2. For the CDR3, the DNA is TGCGCCAGCAGCTTGGGGACTAGCGCTAGCACAGATACGCAGTATTTT. Translated: CASSLGTSASTDTQYF.